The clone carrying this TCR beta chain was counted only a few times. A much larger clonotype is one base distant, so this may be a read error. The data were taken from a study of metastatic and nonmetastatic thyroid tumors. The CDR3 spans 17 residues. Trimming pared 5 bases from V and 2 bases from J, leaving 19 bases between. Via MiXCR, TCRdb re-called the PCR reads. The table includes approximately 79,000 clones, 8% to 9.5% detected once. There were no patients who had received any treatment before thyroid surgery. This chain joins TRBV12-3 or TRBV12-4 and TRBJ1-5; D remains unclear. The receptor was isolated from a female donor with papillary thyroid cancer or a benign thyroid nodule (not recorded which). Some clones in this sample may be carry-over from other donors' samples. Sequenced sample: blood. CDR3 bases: TGTGCCAGCAGTGGCCTGTTAGTTAGTTCTGGCAATCAGCCCCAGCATTTT. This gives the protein CASSGLLVSSGNQPQHF.